The sequence of this TCR beta chain was determined in a study of control samples from healthy donors and cancer patients. Measured with immunoSEQ multiplex PCR; TCRdb has only the in-frame clones, and not every one. The sample holds 130,000 or so clones; around 92% are singletons and the top ten take almost 40%. With 5 bases removed from V and 2 bases from J, the gap between germline ends came to 10 bases. The CDR3 consists of 14 residues. Germline CDR1 is KGHSH and CDR2 is LQKENI. The source material was blood. The chain combines TRBV18 with TRBJ1-3, with unresolved D. The sequence was obtained from a man aged 50-60 years in good health. The CDR3: CASSTSTPGNTIYF. The CDR3 DNA is TGTGCCAGCTCAACATCGACCCCTGGAAACACCATATATTTT. Full variable domain (rest looked up from reference TRBV18 and TRBJ1-3): NAGVMQNPRHLVRRRGQEARLRCSPMKGHSHVYWYRQLPEEGLKFMVYLQKENIIDESGMPKERFSAEFPKEGPSILRIQQVVRGDSAAYFCASSTSTPGNTIYFGEGSWLTVV.